The subject of this entry is one TCR beta chain. The antigen remains undetermined. Sequencing was performed with immunoSEQ multiplex PCR; in TCRdb, only in-frame clones are kept and a portion is missing. The table shows about 45,000 clones, with roughly 76% occurring only once. The sample belongs to a study of radiotherapy plus CTLA-4 blockade in lung cancer. Turning to the study itself: Objective responses arose in about 18% of patients, and under 40% experienced disease control.

Study results and limitations: An expansion of tumor-derived TCR clones occurred in blood after radiotherapy plus ipilimumab.

Germline values: CDR1 LGHNA, CDR2 YSLEER. This CDR3 spans 13 amino acids. Trimming at V came to 5 bases and at J to 3 bases, leaving 3 bases not matched to a gene. This specimen was peripheral blood, taken from a patient treated with radiotherapy plus ipilimumab. The V call is TRBV4-3, the J call TRBJ2-5, with 7 bases fitting TRBD2. The clonotype comes from a human donor with non-small cell lung cancer who had stable disease on radiotherapy plus ipilimumab. The CDR3 reads CASSVGGKETQYF. Here the CDR3 DNA reads TGCGCCAGCAGCGTCGGGGGGAAAGAGACCCAGTACTTC.